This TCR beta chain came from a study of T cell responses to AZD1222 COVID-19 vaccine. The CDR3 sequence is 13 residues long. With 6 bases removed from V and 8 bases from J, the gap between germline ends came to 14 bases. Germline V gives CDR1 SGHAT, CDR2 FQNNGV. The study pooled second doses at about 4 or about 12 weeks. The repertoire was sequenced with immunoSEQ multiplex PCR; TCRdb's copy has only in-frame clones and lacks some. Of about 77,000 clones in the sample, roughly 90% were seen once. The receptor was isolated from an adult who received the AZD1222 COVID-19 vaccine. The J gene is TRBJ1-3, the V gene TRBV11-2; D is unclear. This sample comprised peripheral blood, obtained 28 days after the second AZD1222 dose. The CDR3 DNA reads TGTGCCAGCAGACCCACGGGTCGCGACACCATATATTTT. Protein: CASRPTGRDTIYF.